Detailed here is one TCR beta chain. Its binding antigen is unknown. Qualities for individual bases were not recorded, and no much larger clone is one base off. In total, 600 or so healthy bone marrow donors made up the cohort. At the time of sampling, all cohort members were nominally healthy, though unrecorded immune exposures were likely present. The donor tested CMV seronegative, placing the donor among the 350 or so seronegative members of the cohort. A peripheral blood sample was collected from each donor, and TCR beta sequencing was performed on peripheral blood mononuclear cells. The Qiagen DNeasy Blood Extraction Kit was used to extract genomic DNA from the blood cell samples. The CDR3 spans 15 residues, from the cysteine through the phenylalanine. Only the CDR3 region is kept as DNA, spanning 45 bases read in frame from base 1. CDR1 SGHTA and CDR2 FQGNSA are derived from the germline V gene. Trimming accounts for 1 base at V and 5 bases at J, while the number of junction bases matched to no gene is 4.

This sample stems from a study of cytomegalovirus exposure and HLA in healthy donors (dated by TCRdb to about 2017). Regarding the study in general: An earlier analysis of approximately 640 of the donors reported 250 to 300 Gb of sequence data and 100 million to 140 million unique TCR beta sequences from about 179 million T cells. An early release covering 500 to 750 HLA-typed donors comprised approximately 290 gigabases of sequencing data and tens of millions of unique TCR sequences. Of the roughly 410 genotyped donors, approximately 80% were placed in the genetic ancestry cluster associated with self-reported Caucasian donors. The study was designed to test whether signatures of past pathogen exposure could be identified by cataloging public T cell receptors. The study profiled the T cell repertoires of more than 500 subjects by immunosequencing and related them to cytomegalovirus serostatus. A separate validation cohort of 100 to 150 different subjects was used in addition to the roughly 670-subject first cohort. High-throughput TCR immunosequencing, statistical association of individual TCRs with disease status, and machine learning were combined to predict cytomegalovirus infection status. A later analysis re-examined previously published TCR beta repertoires from several hundred donors and added high-resolution HLA genotyping to investigate patterns of TCR occurrence. Rather than using new phenotypic data, the later analysis identified candidate immune exposures from TCR beta sequences and from how often those sequences occurred across donors. An earlier analysis of 500 to 650 of the donors applied high-throughput TCR beta sequencing to assess whether each TCR beta V gene segment acted as functional or pseudogenic. Alongside the repertoire data, information on donor age, sex, ethnicity and CMV serostatus was compiled. Genome-wide SNP genotypes for about 60% of the roughly 670 donors were used in a later genetic analysis, which treated that subset as a discovery cohort. Every repertoire in the discovery cohort had been generated on one and the same sequencing platform. HLA typing covered class I and class II loci at four-digit resolution. The number of donors typed differed by locus, with about 620-630 for A, B, C, DRB1 and DQB1, about 500 for DQA1, over 600 for DPA1, and around 430 for DPB1. About 5 DR-DQ haplotypes were handled as single units for association and clustering, since linkage in the cohort was strong. Across 300 to 500 genotyped donors of the cohort, an average of about 240,000 unique TCR beta nucleotide sequences per donor were sequenced, and roughly 17% of those sequences were non-productive. Broader findings and caveats from the paper: In an earlier analysis of around 500 of the donors, most TCR beta V segments appeared in productive rearrangements about 87% or about 30% of the time, broadly matching IMGT annotations. The sequencing pipeline was judged likely to have produced a cluster of highly shared sequence variants as a technical artifact. In a later genetic analysis, fewer N-insertions in productive TCRs were reported among donors in an Asian-associated ancestry cluster than the approximately 710-donor mean. In vitro tests confirmed that a few of the cytomegalovirus-associated TCR beta chains recognize cytomegalovirus antigens. Immune exposure information for the cohort was limited to CMV serostatus. The 87-base-pair reads could not distinguish some IMGT-functional V segments, including TRBV6-2 and TRBV6-3, so those segments were excluded. The presence/absence analyses assumed that sequencing depth was roughly uniform across donors, and that assumption may not be true. A later analysis found that most CMV-associated TCR beta chains appeared HLA-restricted, with HLA associations seemingly driven largely by CMV exposure. Several of the top co-occurrence clusters appeared to be linked to parvovirus B19, influenza, CMV and Epstein-Barr virus, according to a later analysis. Because counts were too low, about 18 rarely observed V segments, including chromosome 9 orphons, were excluded from the earlier analysis of around 640 of the donors. This cohort had only TCR beta chains sequenced, and the lack of alpha or paired-chain data limited which features could be detected. According to the authors, the approach could potentially be generalized to other disease states and immunological phenotypes. A later analysis associated 16,951 TCR beta sequences with specific HLA alleles at a false discovery rate of 0.05. Because HLA typing was unavailable for some donors at each locus, only the typed subset was used in association tests. In a later analysis, TCR association rates were found to vary across HLA loci, with the most associated TCRs seen for DRB1 alleles and the fewest for HLA-C alleles. The classifier was reported to diagnose cytomegalovirus status with high specificity and sensitivity in both the original and validation cohorts. Across donors, most TCR sequences were observed very rarely, whereas some public TCRs were present in many individuals. The study listed 164 TCR beta chains as associated with cytomegalovirus. Strong co-occurrence of HLA alleles, especially DR and DQ, made assigning TCR associations to individual alleles difficult. Correlated functional status among segregating V segments might be attributable to linkage disequilibrium, but an unknown experimental factor could not be ruled out. An association between a missense DCLRE1C variant and V-gene and J-gene trimming of TCR beta chains was found in a later genetic analysis and replicated in an independent cohort. In a later analysis, HLA-associated TCR beta chains showed more clonal expansion and lower generation probabilities than non-associated chains that were equally common. A further reported finding was that TCR beta sequences accurately predicted the HLA-A and HLA-B alleles for most subjects in the first cohort.

The library was prepared using the immunoSEQ multiplex PCR assay. A mixture of 60 forward primers for TCR Vbeta segments and 13 reverse primers for TCR Jbeta segments was used in the multiplex PCR. Amplification of the CDR3 region of rearranged TCR beta genes was performed with a multiplex PCR assay on genomic DNA. The Illumina HiSeq System was used to sequence the amplified TCR beta libraries as 87-base-pair reads. From the authors' description of their analysis: Across the 600 to 700 repertoires, a later analysis counted 80 million or so unique TCR beta chains, 8.5 million to 12 million of which were shared by at least two donors. To remove PCR and sequencing errors, raw reads were error-corrected and collapsed into unique sequences using a nearest-neighbor algorithm that merged closely related sequences. Alignment of CDR3 sequences to IMGT reference sequences was used to assign V, D and J gene segments. Each retained sequence needed at least a six-nucleotide match to both a V gene segment and a J gene segment. A rearrangement counted as productive if the CDR3 had no stop codons and remained in frame with V and J, and every other rearrangement counted as non-productive. Following IMGT convention, CDR3 was defined as the stretch from the second conserved V-encoded cysteine to the conserved J-encoded phenylalanine. Sequences without an unambiguous match to a single V gene segment were excluded from the earlier analysis of about 640 of the donors. An earlier analysis of 587 of the donors classified V segments as functional when productive rearrangements were above 56.7% and as segregating when the standard deviation between donors was above 5%. To diagnose cytomegalovirus status from the catalog of TCR beta chain sequences, a statistical classification framework was built. A later analysis assigned V and J genes by comparing TCR nucleotide sequences with IMGT/GENE-DB human TR gene sequences. Using the TCRdist pipeline, a later analysis assigned CDR3 sequences along with most-parsimonious VDJ recombination scenarios. In a later analysis, each TCR beta chain was defined by its CDR3 amino acid sequence together with its V-gene family, and reads lacking a unique V-gene family were excluded. A later analysis removed 592 highly shared, low-generation-probability nucleotide sequences to deal with suspected cross-contamination and a sequencing artifact. For each public chain, a later analysis derived a clonal expansion index from normalized ranks of inferred template counts within each repertoire. In a later analysis, generation probabilities were computed using a VDJ recombination model fitted to out-of-frame rearrangements, and the results were checked against IGoR. In a later analysis, hypergeometric tests were used to score TCR-TCR, TCR-HLA and TCR-CMV co-occurrence, with a repertoire-size bias correction applied to TCR pairs. In a later analysis, false discovery rates were estimated by permuting HLA or CMV assignments 20 times. In a later analysis, co-occurring TCRs were grouped using DBSCAN, with TCRdist sequence similarity added in when clustering inside HLA-allele-positive subsets. Repertoires with fewer than 30,000 or more than 120,000 public chains, plus five repertoires with anomalous nucleotide sharing, were excluded from co-occurrence clustering. TCRdb limited this immuneACCESS table to in-frame rearrangements with V and J called. A share of clones is missing; checked studies link under half to unresolved V genes, and the rest is unexplained. The V and J calls and clone size come from that table; D and trimming were worked out from the DNA. Within this sample are some 100,000 clones, with roughly 70% of them counted one time only. Around 8% of the sample is held by the ten biggest clonotypes.

The receptor comes from a man aged 40-50 years in good health and CMV-seronegative. The sequenced sample consisted of PBMCs. The chain is made from TRBV7-2 and TRBJ2-1; a stretch of 8 junction bases matches TRBD1. The CDR3 in this case is CASSLDQTGDNEQFF. The DNA sequence follows: TGTGCCAGCAGCTTAGACCAGACAGGGGACAATGAGCAGTTCTTC.